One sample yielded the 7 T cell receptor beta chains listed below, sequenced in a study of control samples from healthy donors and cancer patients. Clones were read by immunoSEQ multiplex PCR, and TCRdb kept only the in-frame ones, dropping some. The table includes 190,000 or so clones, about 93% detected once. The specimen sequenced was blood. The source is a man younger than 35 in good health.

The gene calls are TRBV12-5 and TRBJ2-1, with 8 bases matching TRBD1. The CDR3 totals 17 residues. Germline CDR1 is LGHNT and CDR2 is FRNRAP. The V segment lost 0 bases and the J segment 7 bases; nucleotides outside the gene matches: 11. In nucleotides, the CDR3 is TGTGCTAGTGGTTTGGTTATTGGTCAGGGGGCGGGGAATGAGCAGTTCTTC. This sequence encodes CASGLVIGQGAGNEQFF. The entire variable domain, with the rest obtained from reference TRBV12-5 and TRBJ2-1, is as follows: DARVTQTPRHKVTEMGQEVTMRCQPILGHNTVFWYRQTMMQGLELLAYFRNRAPLDDSGMPKDRFSAEMPDATLATLKIQPSEPRDSAVYFCASGLVIGQGAGNEQFFGPGTRLTVL.

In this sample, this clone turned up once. DNA for the CDR3: TGTGCCAGCAGCTTATTCGGGAGCAATCAGCCCCAGCATTTT. Encoded protein: CASSLFGSNQPQHF. The chain joins TRBV7-2 to TRBJ1-5, with D hard to call. Germline V gene sequence: CDR1 SGHTA, CDR2 FQGNSA. Between the trimmed V and J ends, which lost 2 bases and 1 base, there was a span of 6 bases. This CDR3 has 14 amino acids.

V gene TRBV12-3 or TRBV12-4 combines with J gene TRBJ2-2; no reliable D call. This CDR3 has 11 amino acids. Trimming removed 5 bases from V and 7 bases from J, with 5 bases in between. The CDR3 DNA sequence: TGTGCCAGCAGTAATAGCGGGGAGCTGTTTTTT. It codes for CASSNSGELFF.

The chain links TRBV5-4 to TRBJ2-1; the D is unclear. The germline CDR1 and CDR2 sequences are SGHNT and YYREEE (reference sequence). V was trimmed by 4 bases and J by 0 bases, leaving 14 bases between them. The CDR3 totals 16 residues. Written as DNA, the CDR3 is TGTGCCAGCAGCCCCTCGGCGGCGCCCTCCTACAATGAGCAGTTCTTC. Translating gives CASSPSAAPSYNEQFF.

Written as DNA, the CDR3 is TGTGCCAGCAGTTTGAACGAGGGAGTCTACACCTTC. Protein: CASSLNEGVYTF. V and J are TRBV28 and TRBJ1-2, with unresolved D. The germline CDR1 and CDR2 sequences are MDHEN and SYDVKM. There are 12 residues in the CDR3. The V end lost 3 bases, the J end lost 10 bases, and 12 bases lay between the germline ends.

The CDR3 sequence: CASSESGDSYEQYF. The CDR3 DNA reads as TGTGCCAGCAGTGAATCAGGAGACAGCTACGAGCAGTACTTC. The chain links TRBV2 to TRBJ2-7, with D perhaps TRBD1 (5 bases). The CDR3 totals 14 residues. V was cut by 2 bases and J by 3 bases, with 11 bases left in between. Germline V lookup: CDR1 SNHLY, CDR2 FYNNEI. Using reference TRBV2 and TRBJ2-7 for the parts outside the CDR3, the full variable domain is EPEVTQTPSHQVTQMGQEVILRCVPISNHLYFYWYRQILGQKVEFLVSFYNNEISEKSEIFDDQFSVERPDGSNFTLKIRSTKLEDSAMYFCASSESGDSYEQYFGPGTRLTVT.

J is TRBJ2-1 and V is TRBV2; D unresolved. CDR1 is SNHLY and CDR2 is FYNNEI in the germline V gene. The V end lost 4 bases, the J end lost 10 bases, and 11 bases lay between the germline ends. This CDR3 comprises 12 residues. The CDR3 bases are TGTGCCAGCAGTGCCCGCCCAACGGAGCAGTTCTTC. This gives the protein CASSARPTEQFF.